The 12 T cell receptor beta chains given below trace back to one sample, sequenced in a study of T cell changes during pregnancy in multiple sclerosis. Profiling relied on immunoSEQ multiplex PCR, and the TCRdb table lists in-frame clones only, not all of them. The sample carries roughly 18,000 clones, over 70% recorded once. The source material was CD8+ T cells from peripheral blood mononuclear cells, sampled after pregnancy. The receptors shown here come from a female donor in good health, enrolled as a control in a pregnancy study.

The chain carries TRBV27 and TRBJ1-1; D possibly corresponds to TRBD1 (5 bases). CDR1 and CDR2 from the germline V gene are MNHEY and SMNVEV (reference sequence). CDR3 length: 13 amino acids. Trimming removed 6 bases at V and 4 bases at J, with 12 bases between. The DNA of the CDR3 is TGTGCCAGCAGACCCGGAGGGGCCACTGAAGCTTTCTTT. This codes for CASRPGGATEAFF.

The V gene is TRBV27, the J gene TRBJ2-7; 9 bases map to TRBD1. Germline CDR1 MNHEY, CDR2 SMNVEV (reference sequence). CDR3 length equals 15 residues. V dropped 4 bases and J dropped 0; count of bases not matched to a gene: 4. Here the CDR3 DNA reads TGTGCCAGCAGTTCGGAGACAGGGGGCTCCTACGAGCAGTACTTC. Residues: CASSSETGGSYEQYF.

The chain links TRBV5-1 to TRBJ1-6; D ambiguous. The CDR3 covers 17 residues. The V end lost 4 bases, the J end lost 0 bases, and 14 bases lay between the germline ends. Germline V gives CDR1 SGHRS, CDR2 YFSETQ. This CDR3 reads CASSASGRSSYNSPLHF. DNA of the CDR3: TGCGCCAGCAGCGCATCCGGGAGAAGCTCCTATAATTCACCCCTCCACTTT. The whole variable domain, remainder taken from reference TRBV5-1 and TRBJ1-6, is KAGVTQTPRYLIKTRGQQVTLSCSPISGHRSVSWYQQTPGQGLQFLFEYFSETQRNKGNFPGRFSGRQFSNSRSEMNVSTLELGDSALYLCASSASGRSSYNSPLHFGNGTRLTVT.

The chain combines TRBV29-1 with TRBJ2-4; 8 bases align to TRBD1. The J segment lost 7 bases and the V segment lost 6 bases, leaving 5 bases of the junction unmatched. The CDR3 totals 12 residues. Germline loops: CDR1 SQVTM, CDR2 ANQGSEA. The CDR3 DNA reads TGCAGCGTGTGGACAGGGAATAACATTCAGTACTTC. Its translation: CSVWTGNNIQYF.

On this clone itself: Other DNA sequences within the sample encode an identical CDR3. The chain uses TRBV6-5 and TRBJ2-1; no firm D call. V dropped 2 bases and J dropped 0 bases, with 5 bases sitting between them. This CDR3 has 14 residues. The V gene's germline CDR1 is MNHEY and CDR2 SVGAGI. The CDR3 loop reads CASSYADSYNEQFF. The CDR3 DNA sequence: TGTGCCAGCAGTTACGCGGACTCCTACAATGAGCAGTTCTTC.

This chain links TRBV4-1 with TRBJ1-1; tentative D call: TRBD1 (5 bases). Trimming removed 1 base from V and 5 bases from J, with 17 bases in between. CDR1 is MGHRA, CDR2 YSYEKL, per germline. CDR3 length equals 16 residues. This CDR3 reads CASSQVWEGMSTEAFF. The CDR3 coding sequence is TGCGCCAGCAGCCAAGTCTGGGAGGGGATGAGTACTGAAGCTTTCTTT.

The CDR3 protein is CASSLERDRRFEQYF. The CDR3 DNA is TGTGCCAGCAGCTTGGAGAGGGACAGACGATTCGAGCAGTACTTC. The chain links TRBV11-2 to TRBJ2-7; 7 nucleotides match TRBD1. V shed 3 bases, J shed 6 bases, and the junction held 11 bases outside the gene matches. Germline V CDR1 and CDR2: SGHAT, FQNNGV. The CDR3 is 15 amino acids. Together with reference TRBV11-2 and TRBJ2-7, the CDR3 gives the full variable domain: EAGVAQSPRYKIIEKRQSVAFWCNPISGHATLYWYQQILGQGPKLLIQFQNNGVVDDSQLPKDRFSAERLKGVDSTLKIQPAKLEDSAVYLCASSLERDRRFEQYFGPGTRLTVT.

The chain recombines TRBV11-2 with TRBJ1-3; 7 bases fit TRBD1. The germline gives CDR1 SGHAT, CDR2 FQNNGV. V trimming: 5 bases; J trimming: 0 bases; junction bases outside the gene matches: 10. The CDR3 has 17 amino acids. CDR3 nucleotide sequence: TGTGCCAGCAGCCTTAGGTGGGGGGACAGCTCTGGAAACACCATATATTTT. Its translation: CASSLRWGDSSGNTIYF.

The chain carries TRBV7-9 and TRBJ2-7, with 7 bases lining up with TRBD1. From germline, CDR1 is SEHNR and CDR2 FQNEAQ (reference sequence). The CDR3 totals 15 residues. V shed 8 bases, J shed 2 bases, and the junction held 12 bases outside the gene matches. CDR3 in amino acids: CASGPRTGDPYEQYF. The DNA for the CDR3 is TGTGCCAGCGGGCCTCGGACAGGTGACCCCTACGAGCAGTACTTC. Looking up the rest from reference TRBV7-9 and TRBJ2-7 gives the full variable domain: DTGVSQNPRHKITKRGQNVTFRCDPISEHNRLYWYRQTLGQGPEFLTYFQNEAQLEKSRLLSDRFSAERPKGSFSTLEIQRTEQGDSAMYLCASGPRTGDPYEQYFGPGTRLTVT.

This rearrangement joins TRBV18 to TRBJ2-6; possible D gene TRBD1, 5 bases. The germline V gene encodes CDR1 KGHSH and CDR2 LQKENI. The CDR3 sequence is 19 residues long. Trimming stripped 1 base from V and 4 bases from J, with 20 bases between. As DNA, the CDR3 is TGTGCCAGCTCACCACTGTCTCCCGACAGCGTAGGGGGGGCCAACGTCCTGACTTTC. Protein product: CASSPLSPDSVGGANVLTF.

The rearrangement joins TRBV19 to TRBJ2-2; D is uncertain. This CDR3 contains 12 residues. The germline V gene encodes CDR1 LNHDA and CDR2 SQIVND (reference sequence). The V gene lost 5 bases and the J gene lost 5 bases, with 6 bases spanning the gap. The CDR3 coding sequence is TGTGCCAGTAGTTTCTTAACCGGGGAGCTGTTTTTT. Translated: CASSFLTGELFF.

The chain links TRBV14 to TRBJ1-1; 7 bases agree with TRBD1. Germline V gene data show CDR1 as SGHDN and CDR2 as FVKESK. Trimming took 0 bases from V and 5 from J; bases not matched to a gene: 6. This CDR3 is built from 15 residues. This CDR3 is CASSQDSTGQTEAFF. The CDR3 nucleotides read TGTGCCAGCAGCCAAGACTCGACAGGGCAAACTGAAGCTTTCTTT.